This TCR beta chain was documented in a study of T cell responses to AZD1222 COVID-19 vaccine. V dropped 7 bases and J dropped 7; count of bases not matched to a gene: 6. There are 13 residues in the CDR3. CDR1 SNHLY and CDR2 FYNNEI come from the germline V gene. Concerning this clone: Its antigen is undetermined.

The study's findings and limits: Variant regions that are unmutated are reportedly the target of nearly half of spike-specific TCRs. White British people made up most donors, females outnumbered males, and clonal diversity was possibly underestimated. Scientists sampled the repertoires only once the peak T cell response had passed. CD4 TCRs covered the whole spike, strongest at regions 160-218 and 743-854.

TCRdb's table, derived via immunoSEQ multiplex PCR, lists solely in-frame clones and lacks some. The sample has nearly 110,000 clones, less than 95% seen once. Sequenced here: peripheral blood, sampled 28 days after the second AZD1222 dose. The chain couples TRBV2 to TRBJ2-7; 11 nucleotides match TRBD2. The clonotype was recovered from an adult who received the AZD1222 COVID-19 vaccine. The CDR3 region has the DNA TGTGCCAGCACGTCTAGCGGGGGGTGGGAGCAGTACTTC. Translated: CASTSSGGWEQYF.